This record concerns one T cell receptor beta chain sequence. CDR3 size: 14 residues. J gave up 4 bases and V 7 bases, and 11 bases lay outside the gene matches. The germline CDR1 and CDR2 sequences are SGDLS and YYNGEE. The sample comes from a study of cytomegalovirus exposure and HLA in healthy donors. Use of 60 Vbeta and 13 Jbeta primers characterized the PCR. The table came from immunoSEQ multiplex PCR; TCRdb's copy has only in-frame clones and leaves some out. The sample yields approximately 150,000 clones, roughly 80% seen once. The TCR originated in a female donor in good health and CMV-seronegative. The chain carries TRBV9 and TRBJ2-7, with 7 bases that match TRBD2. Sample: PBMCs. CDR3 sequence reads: CASGSGGGPYEQYF. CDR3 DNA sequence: TGTGCCAGCGGGAGTGGGGGAGGGCCATACGAGCAGTACTTC.